Each of the 29 T cell receptor beta chains below was sequenced from the same sample in a study of cytomegalovirus exposure and HLA in healthy donors. PCR primers comprised 60 Vbeta and 13 Jbeta primers. Here immunoSEQ multiplex PCR was the method, and the copy in TCRdb shows in-frame clones only, minus some. The sample lists some 150,000 clones; nearly 80% were seen once. The sequenced sample was PBMCs. These receptor sequences come from a man between 35 and 55 years old in good health and CMV-seropositive.

The chain employs TRBV14 and TRBJ2-3; D is unclear. V was clipped by 1 base and J by 3 bases, with 11 bases between them. Germline values: CDR1 SGHDN, CDR2 FVKESK. This CDR3 is 15 amino acids long. CDR3 sequence: CASSQVLGGTDTQYF. The CDR3 region has the DNA TGTGCCAGCAGCCAAGTCTTAGGCGGAACAGATACGCAGTATTTT.

V gene TRBV5-1 combines with J gene TRBJ1-2, with 8 bases matching TRBD1. Germline assignment: CDR1 SGHRS and CDR2 YFSETQ. With V trimmed by 4 bases and J by 2 bases, 7 bases remained unmatched. The CDR3 has 15 residues. The CDR3 protein is CASSGTGQANYGYTF. As DNA, the CDR3 is TGCGCCAGCAGCGGAACGGGACAGGCAAACTATGGCTACACCTTC.

V usage is TRBV30 and J usage is TRBJ1-5; D is uncertain. The germline V gene has CDR1 GTSNPN and CDR2 SVGIG (reference sequence). V lost 0 bases and J lost 2, with 5 bases in between. This CDR3 region has 13 residues. CDR3 sequence (DNA): TGTGCCTGGAGTGTACAGCGCAATCAGCCCCAGCATTTT. Translating it yields CAWSVQRNQPQHF.

The V and J genes are TRBV19 and TRBJ2-7; TRBD1 matches at 8 bases. There are 15 residues in the CDR3. J lost 4 bases, V lost 3 bases, and 8 bases had no gene match. From germline, CDR1 is LNHDA and CDR2 SQIVND (reference sequence). The CDR3 is CASSMVGQDLYEQYF. The CDR3 DNA reads as TGTGCCAGTAGTATGGTGGGACAGGACCTTTACGAGCAGTACTTC.

This chain connects TRBV15 to TRBJ1-5; possible D gene TRBD1, 5 bases. Trimming cost V 5 bases and J 9 bases, with 14 bases left between them. Per the germline V gene, CDR1 is LNHNV and CDR2 is YYDKDF (reference sequence). The CDR3 is 13 residues long. The CDR3 reads CATSLEMGGPQHF. CDR3 bases: TGTGCCACCAGCCTAGAGATGGGGGGGCCCCAGCATTTT.

The J gene is TRBJ2-3, the V gene TRBV7-3; D not certain. V was trimmed by 3 bases and J by 6 bases, leaving 16 bases between them. Germline V gene data show CDR1 as SGHTA and CDR2 as FQGTGA. CDR3 length equals 15 residues. The chain's CDR3 is CASSFAGEALDTQYF. The CDR3 DNA follows: TGTGCCAGCAGCTTCGCCGGCGAGGCTTTGGATACGCAGTATTTT.

Turning to this clone: The same CDR3 is also encoded by other DNA sequences in this sample. This chain links TRBV28 with TRBJ2-6; a possible D gene is TRBD1 (5 bases). Trimming left V 5 bases short and J 4 bases short, with 12 bases between. The CDR3 runs 15 residues. CDR1 and CDR2 from the germline V gene are MDHEN and SYDVKM. The CDR3 spells CASSPQGSGANVLTF. CDR3 DNA: TGTGCCAGCAGTCCTCAGGGATCCGGGGCCAACGTCCTGACTTTC.

This clone was detected only once. CDR3 protein: CASSHGGRGDTQYF. In DNA, the CDR3 is TGCGCCAGCAGCCACGGCGGGAGAGGGGATACGCAGTATTTT. V is TRBV4-1 and J is TRBJ2-3; TRBD2 matches 7 bases. Germline loops: CDR1 MGHRA, CDR2 YSYEKL. Trimming at V came to 3 bases and at J to 6 bases, leaving 6 bases not matched to a gene. There are 14 residues in the CDR3.

V and J are TRBV4-1 and TRBJ2-7; D may be TRBD1 (6 bases). The length of the CDR3 is 15 residues. Trimming shortened V by 1 base and J by 3 bases, and 13 bases separated the two germline ends. Germline V gives CDR1 MGHRA, CDR2 YSYEKL. Here the CDR3 reads CASSQGRQENYEQYF. In nucleotides, the CDR3 is TGCGCCAGCAGCCAAGGGAGACAGGAGAACTACGAGCAGTACTTC.

In its sample, this clone was seen a few times. The V call is TRBV6-5, the J call TRBJ2-7; D unclear. The CDR3 has 12 residues. Trimming removed 5 bases at V and 3 bases at J, with 8 bases between. From germline, CDR1 is MNHEY and CDR2 SVGAGI. The CDR3 coding sequence is TGTGCCAGCAGTAGTAGAAACTACGAGCAGTACTTC. Its protein is CASSSRNYEQYF.

V is TRBV7-2 and J is TRBJ1-5, with D unresolved. V dropped 5 bases and J dropped 7 bases, with 18 bases sitting between them. Germline assignment: CDR1 SGHTA and CDR2 FQGNSA. This CDR3 has 15 residues. CDR3 region: CASSPRGGSEQPQHF. The CDR3 coding sequence is TGTGCCAGCAGCCCCCGTGGCGGCTCAGAGCAGCCCCAGCATTTT.

The gene calls are TRBV19 and TRBJ2-3; 8 nucleotides align to TRBD2. Germline V gene lookup returns CDR1 LNHDA and CDR2 SQIVND (reference sequence). The junction had 9 bases not matched to a gene; V was cut back by 4 bases and J by 0 bases. The length of the CDR3 is 17 residues. The CDR3 spells CASSNTGGQLSTDTQYF. The CDR3 nucleotides read TGTGCCAGTAGTAACACGGGAGGGCAGCTAAGCACAGATACGCAGTATTTT.

With regard to this clone: A read error may account for a junction end that differs from germline. The chain carries TRBV27 and TRBJ2-3; 8 bases align to TRBD2. The CDR3 contains 16 residues. Germline V CDR1 and CDR2: MNHEY, SMNVEV (reference sequence). This CDR3 is CASKRSPGLVSDAQYF. The CDR3 coding sequence is TGTGCCAGCAAAAGATCACCGGGACTAGTGTCAGATGCGCAGTATTTT.

This clone was observed a few times. This CDR3 is CASSLLRFRWETQYF. The CDR3 nucleotides read TGTGCCAGCAGCTTACTCCGATTTCGGTGGGAGACCCAGTACTTC. J is TRBJ2-5 and V is TRBV7-8; D is unresolved. There are 15 residues in the CDR3. Trimming cost V 2 bases and J 5 bases, with 15 bases left between them. Germline V CDR1 and CDR2: SGHVS, FQNEAQ.

The J gene is TRBJ2-5, the V gene TRBV9, with 10 bases that match TRBD2. The ends lost 6 bases at V and 6 bases at J; junction bases unmatched: 17. This CDR3 has 17 residues. Germline values: CDR1 SGDLS, CDR2 YYNGEE. Here the CDR3 reads CASTPGGSGRIQQTQYF. The DNA of the CDR3 is TGTGCCAGCACCCCCGGCGGTAGCGGGAGGATTCAACAGACCCAGTACTTC.

V and J are TRBV11-2 and TRBJ2-7; 7 bases fit TRBD1. Germline CDR1 SGHAT, CDR2 FQNNGV. The CDR3 is 12 residues long. V was clipped by 9 bases and J by 4 bases; unmatched bases: 6. The CDR3 region has the DNA TGTGCCAGTACTGGGACAGCATACGAGCAGTACTTC. Translating gives CASTGTAYEQYF.

The V gene is TRBV6-6, the J gene TRBJ2-5; 7 bases align to TRBD1. In germline, CDR1 is MNHNY, CDR2 SVGAGI (reference sequence). The V segment lost 6 bases and the J segment 2 bases; nucleotides outside the gene matches: 0. The CDR3 spans 12 residues. The CDR3 DNA reads TGTGCCAGCAGACAGGGGCAAGAGACCCAGTACTTC. Its translation is CASRQGQETQYF.

The rearrangement links TRBV21-1 to TRBJ2-5; the table's D call of TRBD2 was not tested on the DNA. TRBV21-1 has pseudogene status. This CDR3 contains 14 residues. The CDR3 bases are TGTGCCACCCTCGGAGGGGCCGATAAAGAGACCCAGTACTTC. This sequence encodes CATLGGADKETQYF.

The CDR3 DNA reads as TGTGCCAGCAGCGTTGCTAGCGGGGGAGATGAGCAGTTCTTC. Translated, it gives CASSVASGGDEQFF. The chain uses TRBV9 and TRBJ2-1; TRBD2 matches 10 bases. From germline, CDR1 is SGDLS and CDR2 YYNGEE. This CDR3 spans 14 amino acids. The V segment lost 2 bases and the J segment 8 bases; nucleotides outside the gene matches: 4.

V and J are TRBV6-1 and TRBJ1-5; TRBD1 is a possible D gene (5 bases). CDR1 is MNHNS, CDR2 SASEGT, per germline. The CDR3 covers 15 residues. V lost 3 bases, J lost 4 bases, and 13 bases lay in between. The CDR3 loop is CASSDTHQGNQPQHF. The CDR3 DNA follows: TGTGCCAGCAGTGACACTCATCAGGGAAATCAGCCCCAGCATTTT.

The chain joins TRBV5-1 to TRBJ2-7; 9 nucleotides align to TRBD1. The germline gives CDR1 SGHRS, CDR2 YFSETQ. The CDR3 covers 14 residues. With 3 bases clipped from V and 4 bases from J, the junction kept 5 bases outside the gene matches. The CDR3 sequence is CASSSAGTGYEQYF. CDR3 bases: TGCGCCAGCAGCTCGGCCGGGACAGGGTACGAGCAGTACTTC.

For the CDR3, the DNA is TGTGCCAGCAGTTACAGGGGGGACAATCAGCCCCAGCATTTT. This gives the protein CASSYRGDNQPQHF. The V call is TRBV27, the J call TRBJ1-5, with 8 positions matching TRBD1. Germline values: CDR1 MNHEY, CDR2 SMNVEV (reference sequence). The length of the CDR3 is 14 residues. The junction had 2 bases not matched to a gene; V was cut back by 4 bases and J by 3 bases.

The chain links TRBV6-6 to TRBJ1-5, with D tentatively TRBD1 (6 bases). The germline V gene has CDR1 MNHNY and CDR2 SVGAGI (reference sequence). The V end lost 4 bases, the J end lost 8 bases, and 18 bases lay between the germline ends. The CDR3 contains 15 residues. Here the CDR3 reads CASSSLPQGGKPQHF. Written as DNA, the CDR3 is TGTGCCAGCAGTTCCCTCCCACAGGGAGGGAAGCCCCAGCATTTT.

This clone was seen a few times. This rearrangement joins TRBV5-8 to TRBJ2-1; the match to TRBD2 covers 13 bases. CDR3 size: 17 residues. Germline CDR1 SGHTS, CDR2 YDEGEE. V trimming: 0 bases; J trimming: 6 bases; junction bases outside the gene matches: 6. Here the CDR3 reads CASSLAGTSGMINEQFF. The CDR3 nucleotides read TGTGCCAGCAGCTTGGCTGGGACTAGCGGGATGATCAATGAGCAGTTCTTC.

This sequence joins TRBV9 and TRBJ2-3, with 9 nucleotides matching TRBD2. Trimming removed 4 bases from V and 0 bases from J; junction bases left unmatched: 15. The CDR3 loop spans 19 amino acids. Germline V gene data show CDR1 as SGDLS and CDR2 as YYNGEE. CDR3 in DNA: TGTGCCAGCAGCCACCGCCCTAGCGGGACCCTTCGGAGCACAGATACGCAGTATTTT. Translating it yields CASSHRPSGTLRSTDTQYF.

The rearrangement uses TRBV15 and TRBJ1-1; D gene ambiguous. Germline V gene lookup returns CDR1 LNHNV and CDR2 YYDKDF (reference sequence). Between the trimmed V and J ends, which lost 0 bases and 3 bases, there was a span of 5 bases. The CDR3 loop spans 13 amino acids. CDR3 coding DNA: TGTGCCACCAGCAGAGAGAGGGACACTGAAGCTTTCTTT. It specifies CATSRERDTEAFF.

V usage is TRBV7-2 and J usage is TRBJ1-1; TRBD1 aligns across 7 bases. The V gene end was trimmed by 2 bases and the J gene end by 1 base; junction bases not matched to a gene: 4. CDR1 is SGHTA and CDR2 is FQGNSA in the germline V gene. The CDR3 is 15 amino acids. In DNA form, the CDR3 reads TGTGCCAGCAGCTTAATGGGACAGAGGAACACTGAAGCTTTCTTT. Translating gives CASSLMGQRNTEAFF.

The V and J genes are TRBV4-1 and TRBJ2-7; a possible D gene is TRBD1 (5 bases). There are 17 residues in the CDR3. Germline V gives CDR1 MGHRA, CDR2 YSYEKL. V dropped 1 base and J dropped 6 bases, with 22 bases sitting between them. This CDR3 reads CASSQGIQVGALGEQYF. The CDR3 DNA follows: TGCGCCAGCAGCCAAGGAATACAGGTAGGGGCCCTGGGCGAGCAGTACTTC.

The V gene is TRBV15, the J gene TRBJ2-5; D may be TRBD2 (6 bases). CDR1 is LNHNV, CDR2 YYDKDF, per germline (reference sequence). The V and J ends lost 9 bases and 2 bases respectively, with 22 bases between them. The CDR3 has 16 residues. Here the CDR3 DNA reads TGTGCCACTTCTCTTAGCGGACCAGCGGTTCAAGAGACCCAGTACTTC. It yields the protein CATSLSGPAVQETQYF.